This record concerns one T cell receptor beta chain sequence. The antigen remains undetermined. Profiled with immunoSEQ multiplex PCR; TCRdb holds only in-frame clones, not every one. The sample has fewer than 120,000 clones; around 90% are singletons. This specimen belongs to a study of T cell responses to AZD1222 COVID-19 vaccine. Whole-study findings and limits: Donors were mostly white British, more females; clonal diversity possibly underestimated.

Germline lookup yields CDR1 SGDLS and CDR2 YYNGEE. Trimming pared 2 bases from V and 0 bases from J, leaving 6 bases between. The CDR3 extends over 15 amino acids. The sample was peripheral blood, taken 28 days after the second AZD1222 dose. The chain couples TRBV9 to TRBJ1-6; D gene uncertain. The clonotype originates from an adult who received the AZD1222 COVID-19 vaccine. CDR3 nucleotides: TGTGCCAGCAGCGTGGCAAGCTCCTATAATTCACCCCTCCACTTT. Its protein is CASSVASSYNSPLHF.